The subject of this entry is one TCR beta chain. The antigen remains unidentified. This CDR3 has 15 residues. Per the germline V gene, CDR1 is SGDLS and CDR2 is YYNGEE. V shed 0 bases and J 6 bases; nucleotides not matched to a gene: 3. These data come from a study of beta chain features in type 1 diabetes. Study outcomes and limitations: TCRB CDR3s were moderately but significantly shorter in Type 1 diabetes patients in all four CD4+ subsets. Cells carrying high TCR expression could end up over-represented when cDNA is sequenced.

Isolated RNA was reverse transcribed in full, so expressed TCRB transcripts were sequenced. Naive, central memory and regulatory T cell samples averaged around 3.5 million immunoSEQ reads each. Profiled with immunoSEQ multiplex PCR; TCRdb holds only in-frame clones, not every one. The table has approximately 250,000 clones, approximately 16% seen once; the top ten hold about 0.092%. The sample comprised naive CD4+ T cells from blood. V usage is TRBV9 and J usage is TRBJ2-1; 10 bases align to TRBD2. This receptor was identified in a man younger than 45 with type 1 diabetes. CDR3 in DNA: TGTGCCAGCAGCGTAGAGCTAGCGGGAGTCAATGAGCAGTTCTTC. This codes for CASSVELAGVNEQFF.